The text below deals with one TCR beta chain. Its specificity is not known. The entry originates in a study of CD8 T cells in Susac syndrome. General study findings and limits: As the study acknowledged, the number of individuals in its TCR sequencing and HLA analysis was relatively small.

Reverse transcription used about 0.45 to 1 ug RNA and random hexamers. A multiplex approach, immunoSEQ multiplex PCR, amplified TCR beta CDR3 across 54 Vbeta and 13 Jbeta. TCRdb redid the calling of the immunoSEQ multiplex PCR reads with MiXCR, one entry per CDR3 protein. In the table there are around 50,000 distinct CDR3 sequences, over 90% of which are singletons. TCR beta from blood CD8+ and CD4+ T cells was sequenced. Matching for age and sex applied to the controls, who were healthy donors. The CDR3 length is 16 residues. V was clipped by 1 base and J by 3 bases, with 15 bases between them. Germline-derived CDR1 and CDR2 are LGHDT and YNNKEL (reference sequence).

V is TRBV3-1 and J is TRBJ1-2, with D tentatively TRBD1 (5 bases). The sequencing input was CD8+ T cells from PBMCs. The TCR originated in a human donor in good health. The CDR3 here is CASSQAGTRGDYGYTF. The CDR3 DNA sequence: TGTGCCAGCAGCCAAGCCGGGACCCGTGGGGACTATGGCTACACCTTC.